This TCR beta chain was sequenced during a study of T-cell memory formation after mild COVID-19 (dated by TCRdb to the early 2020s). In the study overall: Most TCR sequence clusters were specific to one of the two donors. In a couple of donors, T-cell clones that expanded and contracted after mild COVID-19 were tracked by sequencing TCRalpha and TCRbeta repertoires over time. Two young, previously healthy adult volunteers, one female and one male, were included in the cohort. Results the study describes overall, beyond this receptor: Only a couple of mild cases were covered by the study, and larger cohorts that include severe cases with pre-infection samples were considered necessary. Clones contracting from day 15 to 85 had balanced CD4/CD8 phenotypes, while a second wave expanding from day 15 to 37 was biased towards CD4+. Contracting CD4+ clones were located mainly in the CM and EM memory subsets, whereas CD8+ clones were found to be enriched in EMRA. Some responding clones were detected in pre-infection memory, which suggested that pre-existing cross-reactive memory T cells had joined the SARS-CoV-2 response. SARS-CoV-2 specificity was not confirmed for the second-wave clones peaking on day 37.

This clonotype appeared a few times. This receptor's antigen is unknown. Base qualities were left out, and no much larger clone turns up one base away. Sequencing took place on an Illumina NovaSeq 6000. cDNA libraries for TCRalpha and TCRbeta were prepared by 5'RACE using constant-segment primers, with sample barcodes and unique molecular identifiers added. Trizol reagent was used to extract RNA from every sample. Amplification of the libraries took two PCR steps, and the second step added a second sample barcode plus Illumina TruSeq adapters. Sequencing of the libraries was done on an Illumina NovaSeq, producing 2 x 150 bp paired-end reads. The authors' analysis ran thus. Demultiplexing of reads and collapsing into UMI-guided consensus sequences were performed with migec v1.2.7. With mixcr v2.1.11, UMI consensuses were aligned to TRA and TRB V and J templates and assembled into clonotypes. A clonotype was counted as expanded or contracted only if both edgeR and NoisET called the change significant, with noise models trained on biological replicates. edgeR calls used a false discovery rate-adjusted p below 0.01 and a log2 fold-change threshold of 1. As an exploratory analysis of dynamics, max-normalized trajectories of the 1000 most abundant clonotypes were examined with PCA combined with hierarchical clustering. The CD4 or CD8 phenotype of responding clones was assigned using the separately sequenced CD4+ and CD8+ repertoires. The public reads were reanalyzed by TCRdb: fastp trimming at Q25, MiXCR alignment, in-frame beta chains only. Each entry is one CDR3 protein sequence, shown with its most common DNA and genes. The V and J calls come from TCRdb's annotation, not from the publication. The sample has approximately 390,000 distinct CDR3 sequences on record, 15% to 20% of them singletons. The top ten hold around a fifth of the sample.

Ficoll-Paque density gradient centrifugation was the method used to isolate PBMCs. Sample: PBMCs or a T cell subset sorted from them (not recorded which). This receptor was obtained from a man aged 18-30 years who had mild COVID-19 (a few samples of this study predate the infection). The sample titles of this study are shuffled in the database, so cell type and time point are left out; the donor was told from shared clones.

The CDR3 protein: CAIHRQGGEAFF. The DNA is TGTGCCATCCATCGACAGGGAGGGGAAGCTTTCTTT. The rearrangement combines TRBV6-5 with TRBJ1-1, and 7 junctional nucleotides match TRBD1. CDR1 MNHEY and CDR2 SVGAGI were looked up in the germline V gene. Its CDR3 holds 12 amino acids, cysteine through phenylalanine. Only the CDR3 portion is preserved as DNA: 36 bases, with reading frame beginning at the first base. V loses 10 bases at its end and J loses 8 bases; junction bases beyond the gene matches: 10.